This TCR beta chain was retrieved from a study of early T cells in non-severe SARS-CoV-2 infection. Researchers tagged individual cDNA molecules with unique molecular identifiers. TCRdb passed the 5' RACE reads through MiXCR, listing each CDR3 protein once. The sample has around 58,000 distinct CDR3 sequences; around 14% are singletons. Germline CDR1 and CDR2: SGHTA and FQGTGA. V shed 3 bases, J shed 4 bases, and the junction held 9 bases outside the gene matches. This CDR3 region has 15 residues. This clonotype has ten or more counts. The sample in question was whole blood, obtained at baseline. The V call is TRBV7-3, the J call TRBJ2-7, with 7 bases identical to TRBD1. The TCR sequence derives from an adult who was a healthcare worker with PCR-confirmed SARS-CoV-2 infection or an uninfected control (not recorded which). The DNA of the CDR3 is TGTGCCAGCAGCTTGACCGGGACAGAGAGATACGAGCAGTACTTC. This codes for CASSLTGTERYEQYF.